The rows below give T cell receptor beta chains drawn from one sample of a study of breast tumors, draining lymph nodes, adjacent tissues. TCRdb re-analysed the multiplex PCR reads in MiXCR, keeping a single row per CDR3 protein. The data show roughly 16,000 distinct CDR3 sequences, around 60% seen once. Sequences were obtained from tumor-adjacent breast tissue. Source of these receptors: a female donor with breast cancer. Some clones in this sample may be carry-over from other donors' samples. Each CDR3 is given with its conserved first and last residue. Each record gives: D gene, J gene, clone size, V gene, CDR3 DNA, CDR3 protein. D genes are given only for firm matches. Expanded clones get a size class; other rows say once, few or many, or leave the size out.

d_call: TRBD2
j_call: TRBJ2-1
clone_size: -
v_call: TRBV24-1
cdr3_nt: TGTGCCACCAGTGCCGGGAGGGACTACAATGAGCAGTTCTTC
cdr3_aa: CATSAGRDYNEQFF

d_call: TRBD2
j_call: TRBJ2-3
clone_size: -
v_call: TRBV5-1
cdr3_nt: TGCGCCAGCAGCTTGGGACTAGCGGGGGGGCCAGCTGGTCCAGATACGCAGTATTTT
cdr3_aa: CASSLGLAGGPAGPDTQYF

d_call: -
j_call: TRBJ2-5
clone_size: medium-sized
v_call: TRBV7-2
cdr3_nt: TGTGCCAGCAGCTCGCGGGACGGCGCCTCGGATGGCCAGTACTTC
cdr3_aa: CASSSRDGASDGQYF

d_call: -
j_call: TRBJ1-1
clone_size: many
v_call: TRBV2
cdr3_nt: TGTGCCAGCAGTTTTCTCGGACAGAGGGCTGAAGCTTTCTTT
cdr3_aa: CASSFLGQRAEAFF

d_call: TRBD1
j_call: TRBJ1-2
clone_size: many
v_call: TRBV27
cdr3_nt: TGTGCCAGCAGCAGGGGGACAGATGGCTACACCTTC
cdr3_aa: CASSRGTDGYTF

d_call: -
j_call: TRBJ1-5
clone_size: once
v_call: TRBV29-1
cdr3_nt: TGCAGCGTCGCGAGGCAGCCTGATCAGCCCCAGCATTTT
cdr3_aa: CSVARQPDQPQHF

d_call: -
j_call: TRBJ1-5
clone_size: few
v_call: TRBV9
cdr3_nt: TGTGCCAGCAGCAAGGCGGGGGGCGCGGGGCAGCCCCAGCATTTT
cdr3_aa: CASSKAGGAGQPQHF

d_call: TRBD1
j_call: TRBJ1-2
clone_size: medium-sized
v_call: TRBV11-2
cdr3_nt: TGTGCCAGCAGCTTTACAGGGGCTAGGGGCTACACCTTC
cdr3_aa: CASSFTGARGYTF

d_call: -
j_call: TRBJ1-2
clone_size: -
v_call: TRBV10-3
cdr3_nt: TGTGCCATCAGTGAGTATGGCAGGGGAAAGAATGGCTACACCTTC
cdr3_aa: CAISEYGRGKNGYTF

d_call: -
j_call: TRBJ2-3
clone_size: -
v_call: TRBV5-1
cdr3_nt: TGCGCCAGCAGCTCTCCGGACCTTGGCACAGATACGCAGTATTTT
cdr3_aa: CASSSPDLGTDTQYF

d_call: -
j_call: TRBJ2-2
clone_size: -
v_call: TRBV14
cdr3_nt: TGTGCCAGCAGCCAACAGGGTTGGGAGCTGTTTTTT
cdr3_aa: CASSQQGWELFF

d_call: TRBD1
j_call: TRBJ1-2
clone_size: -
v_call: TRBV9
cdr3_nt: TGTGCCAGCAGCGCGGGACAGTCCTTGGGGGGCTACACCTTC
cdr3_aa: CASSAGQSLGGYTF

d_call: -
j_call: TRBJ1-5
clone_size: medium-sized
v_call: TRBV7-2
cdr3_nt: TGTGCCAGCTCAATGTCGGCCGGGCTGGGTCAGCCCCAGCATTTT
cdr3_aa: CASSMSAGLGQPQHF

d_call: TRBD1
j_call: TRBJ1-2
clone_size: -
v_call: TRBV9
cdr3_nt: TGTGCCAGCAGCGTAGCCGGGACAGGGGGGAGGTATGGCTACACCTTC
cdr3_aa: CASSVAGTGGRYGYTF

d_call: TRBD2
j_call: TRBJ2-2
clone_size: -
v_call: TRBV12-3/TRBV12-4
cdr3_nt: TGTGCCAGCACCACTGCCGCGGGAGTTTTCGGGGAGCTGTTTTTT
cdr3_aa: CASTTAAGVFGELFF

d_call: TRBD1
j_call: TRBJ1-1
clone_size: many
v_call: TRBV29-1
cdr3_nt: TGCAGCGTTGAAGTTTCGACAGGGGGCACTGAAGCTTTCTTT
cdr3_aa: CSVEVSTGGTEAFF

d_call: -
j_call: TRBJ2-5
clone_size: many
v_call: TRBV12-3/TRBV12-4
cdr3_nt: TGTGCCAGCAGCCTCCTAGGGCTGGAGACCCAGTACTTC
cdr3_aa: CASSLLGLETQYF

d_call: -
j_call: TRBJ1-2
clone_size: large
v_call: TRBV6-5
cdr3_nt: TGTGCCAGCAGTTACAGGGTGAACTATGGCTACACCTTC
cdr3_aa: CASSYRVNYGYTF

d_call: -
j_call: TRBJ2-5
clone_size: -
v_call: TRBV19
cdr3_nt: TGTGCCAGTAGTAGCGGGGAGACCCAGTACTTC
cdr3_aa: CASSSGETQYF

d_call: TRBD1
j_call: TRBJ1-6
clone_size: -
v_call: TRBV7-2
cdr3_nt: TGTGCCAGCAGCTCGAACAGGGGGCGGGAGCCCCTCCACTTT
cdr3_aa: CASSSNRGREPLHF

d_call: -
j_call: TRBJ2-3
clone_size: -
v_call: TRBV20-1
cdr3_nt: TGCAGTGCTAGACCCCTAAATCGGGAGATAGATACGCAGTATTTT
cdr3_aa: CSARPLNREIDTQYF

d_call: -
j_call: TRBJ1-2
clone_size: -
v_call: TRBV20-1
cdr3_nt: TGCAGTGCTCGGACAGATCCGGCTGGCTACACCTTC
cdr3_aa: CSARTDPAGYTF

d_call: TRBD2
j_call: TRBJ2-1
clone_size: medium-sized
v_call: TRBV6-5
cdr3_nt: TGTGCCAGCAGCCCCTTGGGGACTAGCGGTCTCGGGGGGCAGTTCTTC
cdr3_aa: CASSPLGTSGLGGQFF

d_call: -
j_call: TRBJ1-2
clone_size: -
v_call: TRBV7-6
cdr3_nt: TGTGCGAGCAGCTTATCGGGGGCCCACTATGGCTACACCTTC
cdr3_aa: CASSLSGAHYGYTF

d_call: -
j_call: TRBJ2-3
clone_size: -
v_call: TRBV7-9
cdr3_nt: TGTGCCAGCAGCTTAGCGGCTCTAAAGGGAGATACGCAGTATTTT
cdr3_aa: CASSLAALKGDTQYF

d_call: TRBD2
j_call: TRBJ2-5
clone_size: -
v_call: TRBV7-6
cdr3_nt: TGTGCCAGCAGCTTAGAACTAGCGGAGGCGTTGCGGACCCAGTACTTC
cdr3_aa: CASSLELAEALRTQYF

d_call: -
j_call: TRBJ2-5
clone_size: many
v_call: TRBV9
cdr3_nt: TGTGCCACTTCGGAGCAGGGGGGATCGTGGGAGACCCAGTACTTC
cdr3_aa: CATSEQGGSWETQYF

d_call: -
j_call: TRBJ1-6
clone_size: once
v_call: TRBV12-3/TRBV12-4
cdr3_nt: TGTGCCAGCAACCTCCCGGGGGGGATTTCACCCCTCCACTTT
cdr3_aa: CASNLPGGISPLHF

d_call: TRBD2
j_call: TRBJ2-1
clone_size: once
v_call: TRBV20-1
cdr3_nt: TGCAGTGCTAGGGGACTAGCGGGAGTGAATGAGCAGTTCTTC
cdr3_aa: CSARGLAGVNEQFF

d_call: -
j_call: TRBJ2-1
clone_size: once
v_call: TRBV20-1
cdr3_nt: TGCAGTGCTAGAGCTGGAACTGAGCAGTTCTTC
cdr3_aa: CSARAGTEQFF

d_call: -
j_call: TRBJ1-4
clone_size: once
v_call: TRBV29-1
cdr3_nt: TGCAGCGCCTCGACAGCGGGCCTGGAAAAACTGTTTTTT
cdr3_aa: CSASTAGLEKLFF

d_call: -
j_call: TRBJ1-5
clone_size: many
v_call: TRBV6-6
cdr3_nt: TGTGCCAGCAGTCACACACCCCCCGGACAGAGCAATCAGCCCCAGCATTTT
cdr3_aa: CASSHTPPGQSNQPQHF

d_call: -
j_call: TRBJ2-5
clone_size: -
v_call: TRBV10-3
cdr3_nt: TGTGCCATCAGTGGGACTACCCGACAAGAGACCCAGTACTTC
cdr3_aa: CAISGTTRQETQYF

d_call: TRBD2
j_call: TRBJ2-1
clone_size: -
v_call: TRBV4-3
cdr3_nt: TGCGCCAGCAGCCAAGGCCTAGCGGGAGGTCGGGATGAGCAGTTCTTC
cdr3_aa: CASSQGLAGGRDEQFF

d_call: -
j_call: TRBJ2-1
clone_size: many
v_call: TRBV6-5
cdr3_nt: TGTGCCAGCAGTCCCTGGACCGAGGGGTCTGAGCAGTTCTTC
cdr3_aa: CASSPWTEGSEQFF

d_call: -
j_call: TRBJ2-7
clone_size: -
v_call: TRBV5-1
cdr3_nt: TGCGCCAGCAGCACAGACAACTCCTACGACCAGTACTTC
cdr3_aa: CASSTDNSYDQYF

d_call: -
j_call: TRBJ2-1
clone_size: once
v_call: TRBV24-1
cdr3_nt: TGTGCCACCAGTGCCTCCCCGGGGGTTGAGCAGTTCTTC
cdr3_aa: CATSASPGVEQFF

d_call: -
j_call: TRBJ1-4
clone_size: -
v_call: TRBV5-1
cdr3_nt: TGCGCCAGCAGCGGAACAGGGAGCGATAATGAAAAACTGTTTTTT
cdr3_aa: CASSGTGSDNEKLFF

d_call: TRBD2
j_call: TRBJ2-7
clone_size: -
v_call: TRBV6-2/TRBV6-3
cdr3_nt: TGTGCCAGCGGTGGTTGGACTAGCAACGAGCAGTACTTC
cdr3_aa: CASGGWTSNEQYF

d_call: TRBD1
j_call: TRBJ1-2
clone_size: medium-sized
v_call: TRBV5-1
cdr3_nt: TGCGCCAGCAGCTATCAGGGGGGAGGCTACACCTTC
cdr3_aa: CASSYQGGGYTF

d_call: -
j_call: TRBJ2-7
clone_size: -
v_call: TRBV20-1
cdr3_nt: TGCAGTGCTAGAGAGGGGGGTGTGGGCGAGCAGTACTTC
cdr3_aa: CSAREGGVGEQYF

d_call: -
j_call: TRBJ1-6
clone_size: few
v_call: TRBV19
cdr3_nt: TGTGCCAGTAGCTCCACAGGGTCCTATAATTCACCCCTCCACTTT
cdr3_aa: CASSSTGSYNSPLHF

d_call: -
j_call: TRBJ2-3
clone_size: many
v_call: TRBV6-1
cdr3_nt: TGTGCCAGCATCGGGAGTGCTACTGTTACGCAGTATTTT
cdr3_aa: CASIGSATVTQYF

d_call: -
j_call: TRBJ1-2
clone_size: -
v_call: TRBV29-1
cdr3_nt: TGCAGCGTTGGGGGGAACTATGGCTACACCTTC
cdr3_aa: CSVGGNYGYTF

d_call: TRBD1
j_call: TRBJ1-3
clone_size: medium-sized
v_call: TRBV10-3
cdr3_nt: TGTGCCATCAGCGGACAGGGGGCTGGAAACACCATATATTTT
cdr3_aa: CAISGQGAGNTIYF